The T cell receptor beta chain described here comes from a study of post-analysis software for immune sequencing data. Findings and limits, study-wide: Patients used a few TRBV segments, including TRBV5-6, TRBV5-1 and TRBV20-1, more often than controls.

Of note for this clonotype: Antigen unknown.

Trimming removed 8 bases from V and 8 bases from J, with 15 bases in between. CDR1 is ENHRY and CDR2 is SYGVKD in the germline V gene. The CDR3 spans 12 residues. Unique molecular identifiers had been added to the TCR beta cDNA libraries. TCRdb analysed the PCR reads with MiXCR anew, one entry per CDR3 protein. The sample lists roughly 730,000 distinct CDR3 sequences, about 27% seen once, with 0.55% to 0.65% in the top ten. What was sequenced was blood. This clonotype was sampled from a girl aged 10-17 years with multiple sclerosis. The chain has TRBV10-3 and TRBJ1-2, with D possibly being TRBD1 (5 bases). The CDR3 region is CAISGQGGGYTF. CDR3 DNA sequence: TGTGCCATCTCCGGGCAGGGTGGCGGCTACACCTTC.